Here is one T cell receptor beta chain with its context. The sample comes from a study of blood T cell repertoires in COVID-19. As for the study in general: The United States, Italy and Spain were the sources of the acute and convalescent COVID-19 samples. The cDNA or gDNA used as material had been derived from T cells, B-cell-depleted T cells, or PBMCs.

The CDR3 has 15 amino acids. The V end lost 4 bases, the J end lost 3 bases, and 16 bases lay between the germline ends. Germline values: CDR1 GTSNPN, CDR2 SVGIG (reference sequence). Profiled with immunoSEQ multiplex PCR; TCRdb holds only in-frame clones, not every one. The sample yields about 160,000 clones, around 90% seen once. The genes are TRBV30 and TRBJ1-3; the D gene is possibly TRBD1 (5 bases). The sequence was collected from a man aged 18 to 30 with acute or convalescent COVID-19. Sequencing used peripheral blood. CDR3: CAWIGRRGGGNTIYF. For the CDR3, the DNA is TGTGCCTGGATAGGGCGGAGGGGAGGTGGAAACACCATATATTTT.